These 12 T cell receptor beta chains were sequenced from one sample in a study of T cell repertoires in ileal Crohn's disease. Repertoires were generated with immunoSEQ multiplex PCR, while TCRdb's copy carries only in-frame clones and drops some. The data contain nearly 7,000 clones, 65% to 85% of them singletons. What was sequenced was ileal tissue. The receptors shown here come from an adult with Crohn's disease.

J is TRBJ1-2 and V is TRBV1; the table's D call of TRBD1 was not tested on the DNA. TRBV1 is recorded as a pseudogene. CDR3 size: 18 residues. This chain's CDR3 is CTSSQGIPGTGGSDGYTF. The CDR3 coding sequence is TGCACCAGCAGCCAAGGAATCCCCGGGACAGGGGGCTCGGATGGCTACACCTTC.

The chain carries TRBV15 and TRBJ2-6; the D gene is possibly TRBD2 (6 bases). This CDR3 spans 16 amino acids. Germline V CDR1 and CDR2: LNHNV, YYDKDF (reference sequence). Trimming took 0 bases from V and 2 from J, leaving 8 bases between them. CDR3 sequence: CATSREGGAGANVLTF. The DNA of the CDR3 is TGTGCCACCAGCAGAGAGGGGGGTGCTGGGGCCAACGTCCTGACTTTC.

This clone was seen a few times. Other nucleotide sequences in the sample specify the same CDR3. The V and J genes are TRBV30 and TRBJ1-5; 7 nucleotides align to TRBD1. Trimming cost V 3 bases and J 4 bases; bases outside gene matches: 3. This CDR3 is built from 13 residues. From germline, CDR1 is GTSNPN and CDR2 SVGIG (reference sequence). The CDR3: CAWSGDSNQPQHF. CDR3 coding DNA: TGTGCCTGGAGCGGGGACAGTAATCAGCCCCAGCATTTT.

This sequence joins TRBV7-3 and TRBJ2-1; TRBD2 matches at 8 bases. CDR1 and CDR2 from the germline V gene are SGHTA and FQGTGA. The CDR3 is made up of 15 amino acids. V lost 1 base, J lost 6 bases, and 5 bases stayed unmatched. The CDR3 region is CASSLSDRGGNEQFF. CDR3 in DNA: TGTGCCAGCAGCTTAAGTGACCGGGGGGGCAATGAGCAGTTCTTC.

The chain recombines TRBV5-4 with TRBJ1-4; D is possibly TRBD1 (5 bases). The germline CDR1 and CDR2 sequences are SGHNT and YYREEE (reference sequence). This CDR3 is built from 16 residues. V lost 2 bases and J 6 bases, leaving 17 bases between the germline ends. CDR3 sequence (DNA): TGTGCCAGCAGCTTTCTGTCAGGGAACCAAGATGAAAAACTGTTTTTT. Amino acids: CASSFLSGNQDEKLFF.

In nucleotides, the CDR3 is TGTGCCAGCAGCCCCAGCTGGGGGGGGTCCTACGAGCAGTACTTC. Translation: CASSPSWGGSYEQYF. The rearrangement uses TRBV9 and TRBJ2-7, with 7 bases fitting TRBD2. The CDR3 runs 15 residues. After removal of 4 bases from V and 1 base from J, the junction contained 8 bases not matched to a gene. Germline-derived CDR1 and CDR2 are SGDLS and YYNGEE.

This chain links TRBV2 with TRBJ2-3; tentative D call: TRBD2 (6 bases). Germline lookup yields CDR1 SNHLY and CDR2 FYNNEI. The CDR3 length is 18 residues. Trimming cost V 4 bases and J 3 bases, with 23 bases left between them. The CDR3 spells CASSGESVGGGRTDTQYF. The CDR3 nucleotides are TGTGCCAGCAGTGGAGAATCCGTGGGGGGAGGAAGAACAGATACGCAGTATTTT.

This chain joins TRBV27 and TRBJ1-2; no clear D. The CDR3 covers 14 residues. The V and J ends lost 4 bases and 5 bases respectively, with 14 bases between them. Germline loops: CDR1 MNHEY, CDR2 SMNVEV (reference sequence). The CDR3: CASSSIGREYGYTF. CDR3 DNA: TGTGCCAGCAGTTCGATAGGGAGAGAATATGGCTACACCTTC.

The chain employs TRBV15 and TRBJ1-1; TRBD1 might be the D (6 bases). CDR1 LNHNV and CDR2 YYDKDF come from the germline V gene (reference sequence). The CDR3 runs to 13 residues. Between the trimmed V and J ends, which lost 3 bases and 4 bases, there was a span of 9 bases. This chain's CDR3 is CATSSHRATEAFF. Written as DNA, the CDR3 is TGTGCCACCAGCAGCCACAGGGCCACTGAAGCTTTCTTT.

V gene TRBV2 combines with J gene TRBJ2-7, with 11 positions matching TRBD2. Losses at the gene ends were 6 bases for V and 5 bases for J; bases not matched to a gene: 6. The germline V gene has CDR1 SNHLY and CDR2 FYNNEI. CDR3 size: 14 residues. CDR3 DNA sequence: TGTGCCAGCAGGCCGGGACTAGCGGATAACGAGCAGTACTTC. Translating it yields CASRPGLADNEQYF. The whole variable domain, filled in from reference TRBV2 and TRBJ2-7, reads EPEVTQTPSHQVTQMGQEVILRCVPISNHLYFYWYRQILGQKVEFLVSFYNNEISEKSEIFDDQFSVERPDGSNFTLKIRSTKLEDSAMYFCASRPGLADNEQYFGPGTRLTVT.

This chain links TRBV30 with TRBJ2-2; 7 nucleotides match TRBD2. Germline V gene sequence: CDR1 GTSNPN, CDR2 SVGIG (reference sequence). Trimming at V came to 0 bases and at J to 7 bases, leaving 8 bases not matched to a gene. The CDR3 sequence is 15 residues long. CDR3 sequence reads: CAWSVPGRDSGELFF. The DNA for the CDR3 is TGTGCCTGGAGTGTACCTGGGAGGGATAGCGGGGAGCTGTTTTTT. Drawing the rest from reference TRBV30 and TRBJ2-2, the complete variable domain is SQTIHQWPATLVQPVGSPLSLECTVEGTSNPNLYWYRQAAGRGLQLLFYSVGIGQISSEVPQNLSASRPQDRQFILSSKKLLLSDSGFYLCAWSVPGRDSGELFFGEGSRLTVL.

CDR3 sequence: CASSMVGEVGNQPQHF. The CDR3 nucleotides read TGTGCCAGTAGTATGGTAGGGGAGGTGGGCAATCAGCCCCAGCATTTT. The chain recombines TRBV19 with TRBJ1-5, with D tentatively TRBD1 (5 bases). V gave up 3 bases and J gave up 2 bases, with 14 bases separating them. Germline CDR1 and CDR2: LNHDA and SQIVND (reference sequence). This CDR3 comprises 16 residues. Full variable domain (rest looked up from reference TRBV19 and TRBJ1-5): DGGITQSPKYLFRKEGQNVTLSCEQNLNHDAMYWYRQDPGQGLRLIYYSQIVNDFQKGDIAEGYSVSREKKESFPLTVTSAQKNPTAFYLCASSMVGEVGNQPQHFGDGTRLSIL.